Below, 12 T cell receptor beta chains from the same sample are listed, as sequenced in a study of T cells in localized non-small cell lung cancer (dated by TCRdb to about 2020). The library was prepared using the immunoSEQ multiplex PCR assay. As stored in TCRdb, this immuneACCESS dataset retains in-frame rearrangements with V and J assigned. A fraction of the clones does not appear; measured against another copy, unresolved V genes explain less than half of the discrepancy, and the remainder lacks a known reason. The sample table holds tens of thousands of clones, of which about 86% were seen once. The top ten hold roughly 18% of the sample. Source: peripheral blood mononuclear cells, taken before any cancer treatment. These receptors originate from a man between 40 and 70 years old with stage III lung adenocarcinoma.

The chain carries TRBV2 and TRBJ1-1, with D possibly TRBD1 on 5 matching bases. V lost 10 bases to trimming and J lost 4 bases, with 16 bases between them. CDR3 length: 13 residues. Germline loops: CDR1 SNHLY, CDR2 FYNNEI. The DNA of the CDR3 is TGTGCCACCGAGGAGGAGGGGCTCACTGAAGCTTTCTTT. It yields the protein CATEEEGLTEAFF.

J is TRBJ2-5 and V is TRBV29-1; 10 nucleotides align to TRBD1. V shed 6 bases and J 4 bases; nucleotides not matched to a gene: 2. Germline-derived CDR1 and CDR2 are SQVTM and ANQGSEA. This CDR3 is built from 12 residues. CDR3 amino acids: CSVGQGSETQYF. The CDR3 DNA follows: TGCAGCGTGGGACAGGGGTCAGAGACCCAGTACTTC.

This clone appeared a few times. The CDR3 coding sequence is TGTGCCAGCATGCTCCTGACTACTGAAGCTTTCTTT. Its protein is CASMLLTTEAFF. J is TRBJ1-1 and V is TRBV6-1; D gene uncertain. Germline V gene sequence: CDR1 MNHNS, CDR2 SASEGT. Trimming shortened V by 7 bases and J by 5 bases, and 11 bases separated the two germline ends. The CDR3 is made up of 12 amino acids.

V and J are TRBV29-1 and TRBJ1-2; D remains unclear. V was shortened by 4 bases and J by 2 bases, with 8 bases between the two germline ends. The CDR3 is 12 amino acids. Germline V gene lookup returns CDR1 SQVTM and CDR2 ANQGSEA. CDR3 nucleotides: TGCAGCGTTGTGCCCACCAACTATGGCTACACCTTC. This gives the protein CSVVPTNYGYTF.

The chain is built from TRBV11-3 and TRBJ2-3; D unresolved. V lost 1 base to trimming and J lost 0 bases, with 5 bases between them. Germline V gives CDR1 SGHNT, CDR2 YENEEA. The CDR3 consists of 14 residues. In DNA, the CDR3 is TGTGCCAGCAGCTTAGGGGGAAGCACAGATACGCAGTATTTT. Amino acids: CASSLGGSTDTQYF. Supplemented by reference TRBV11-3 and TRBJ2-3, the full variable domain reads EAGVVQSPRYKIIEKKQPVAFWCNPISGHNTLYWYLQNLGQGPELLIRYENEEAVDDSQLPKDRFSAERLKGVDSTLKIQPAELGDSAVYLCASSLGGSTDTQYFGPGTRLTVL.

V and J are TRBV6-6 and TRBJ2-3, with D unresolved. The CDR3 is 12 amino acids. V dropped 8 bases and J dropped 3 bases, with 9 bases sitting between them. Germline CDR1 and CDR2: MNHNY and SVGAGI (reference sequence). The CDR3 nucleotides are TGTGCCAGCGAGAGAGAGACAGATACGCAGTATTTT. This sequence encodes CASERETDTQYF.

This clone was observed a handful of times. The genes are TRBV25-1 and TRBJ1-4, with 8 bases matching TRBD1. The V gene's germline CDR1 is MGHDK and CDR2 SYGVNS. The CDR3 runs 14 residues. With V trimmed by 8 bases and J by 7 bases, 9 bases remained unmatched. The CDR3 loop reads CASCRQGMGEKLFF. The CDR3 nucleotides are TGTGCCAGCTGTCGACAGGGGATGGGTGAAAAACTGTTTTTT.

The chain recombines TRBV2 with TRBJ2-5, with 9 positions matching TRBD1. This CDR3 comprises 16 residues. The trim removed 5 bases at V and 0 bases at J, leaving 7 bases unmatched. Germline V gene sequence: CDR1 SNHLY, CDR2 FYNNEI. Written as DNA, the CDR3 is TGTGCCAGCAGTCTGGGACAGGGAGAGTACCAAGAGACCCAGTACTTC. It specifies CASSLGQGEYQETQYF.

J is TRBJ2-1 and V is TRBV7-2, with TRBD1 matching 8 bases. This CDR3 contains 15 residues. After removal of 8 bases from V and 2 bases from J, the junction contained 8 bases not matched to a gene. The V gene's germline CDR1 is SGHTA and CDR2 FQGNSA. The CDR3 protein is CASSAGTGAYNEQFF. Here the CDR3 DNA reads TGTGCCAGCTCCGCCGGGACAGGAGCCTACAATGAGCAGTTCTTC.

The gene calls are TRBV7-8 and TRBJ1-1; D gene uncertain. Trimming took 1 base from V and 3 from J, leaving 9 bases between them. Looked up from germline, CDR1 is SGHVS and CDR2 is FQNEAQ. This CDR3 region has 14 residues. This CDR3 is CASSLGAGHTEAFF. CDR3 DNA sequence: TGTGCCAGCAGCTTAGGAGCAGGCCACACTGAAGCTTTCTTT.

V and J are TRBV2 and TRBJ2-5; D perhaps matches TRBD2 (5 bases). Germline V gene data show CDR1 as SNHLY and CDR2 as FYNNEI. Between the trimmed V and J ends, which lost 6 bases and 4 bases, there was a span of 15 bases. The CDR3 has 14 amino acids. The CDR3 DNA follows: TGTGCCAGCAGAGATACGTCTGGAGGAGAGACCCAGTACTTC. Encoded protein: CASRDTSGGETQYF.

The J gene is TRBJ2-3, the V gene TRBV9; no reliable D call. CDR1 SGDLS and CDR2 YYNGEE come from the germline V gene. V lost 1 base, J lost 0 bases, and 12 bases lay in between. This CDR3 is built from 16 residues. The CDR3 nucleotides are TGTGCCAGCAGCGTATCCCTTGAGAGTAGCACAGATACGCAGTATTTT. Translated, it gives CASSVSLESSTDTQYF.